This T cell receptor (beta chain) comes out of a study of CD8+CD57+ T cells in acquired aplastic anemia. About the study: Sorting CD4+ and CD8+ cells gave DNA averaging around 3 ug. Healthy donors averaged around 10 million reads for CD4+ cells.

Germline CDR1 reads SNHLY; CDR2 reads FYNNEI. Trimming at V came to 6 bases and at J to 3 bases, leaving 5 bases not matched to a gene. This CDR3 has 13 amino acids. Note on this clonotype: What it binds is unknown.

The TCR beta profiling, which covered VDJ combination and CDR3 sequence, was carried out using genomic DNA as the template. TCRdb redid the calling of the reads with MiXCR, one entry per CDR3 protein. This table holds about 110,000 distinct CDR3 sequences, 51% found once. General study points: Significance was not reached for CD8+ Simpson's diversity between patients and controls. In common between the patients and the controls were twenty-nine CD8+ CDR3 sequences.

The source of this sequence is a human donor in good health, serving as a control. The V call is TRBV2, the J call TRBJ2-7; the match to TRBD2 covers 7 bases. Material: sorted CD4+, CD8+, or CD8+CD57+ T cells (not recorded which) from PBMCs. CDR3 DNA sequence: TGTGCCAGCAGCCCGGGAGGAGTCTACGAGCAGTACTTC. Translating gives CASSPGGVYEQYF.